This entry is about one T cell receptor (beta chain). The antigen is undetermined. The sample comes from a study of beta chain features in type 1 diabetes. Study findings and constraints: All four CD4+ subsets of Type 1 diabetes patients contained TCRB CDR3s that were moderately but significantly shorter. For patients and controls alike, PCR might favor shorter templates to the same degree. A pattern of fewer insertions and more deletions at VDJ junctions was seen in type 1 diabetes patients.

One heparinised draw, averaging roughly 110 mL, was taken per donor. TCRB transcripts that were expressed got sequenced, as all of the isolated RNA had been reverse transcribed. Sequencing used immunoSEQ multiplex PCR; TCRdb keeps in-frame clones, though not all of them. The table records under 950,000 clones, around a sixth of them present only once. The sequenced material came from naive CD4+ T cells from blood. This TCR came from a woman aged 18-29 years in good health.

As DNA, the CDR3 is TGTGCCAGTAGTCCGAGAGTAGCGGGGATCTCCTACAATGAGCAGTTCTTC. Protein: CASSPRVAGISYNEQFF. The chain is built from TRBV19 and TRBJ2-1; TRBD2 aligns across 8 bases. V lost 5 bases and J lost 0; bases outside the gene matches: 9. CDR3 length: 17 residues. The germline CDR1 and CDR2 sequences are LNHDA and SQIVND (reference sequence).